These 32 T cell receptor beta chains came from one sample sequenced in a study of cytomegalovirus exposure and HLA in healthy donors. Primers: 60 Vbeta forward and 13 Jbeta reverse. TCRdb's table, derived via immunoSEQ multiplex PCR, lists solely in-frame clones and lacks some. This sample carries roughly 55,000 clones, 65% to 80% of them seen once, and the ten largest clones take over 2.5%. Material for sequencing was PBMCs. Source of these receptors: a female donor in good health and CMV-seronegative.

The table lists this clone with a few counts. This chain's CDR3 is CASSEEGTGGYEQYF. CDR3 sequence (DNA): TGTGCCAGCAGTGAAGAAGGGACAGGGGGCTACGAGCAGTACTTC. This chain links TRBV6-1 with TRBJ2-7, with 11 bases aligning to TRBD1. CDR3 size: 15 residues. V lost 1 base and J lost 3; bases outside the gene matches: 2. Germline V CDR1 and CDR2: MNHNS, SASEGT.

V usage is TRBV5-8 and J usage is TRBJ2-4; D is perhaps TRBD1 (5 bases). The CDR3 consists of 16 residues. Germline lookup yields CDR1 SGHTS and CDR2 YDEGEE. The V and J ends lost 0 bases and 0 bases respectively, with 10 bases between them. Here the CDR3 reads CASSLAGNVAKNIQYF. Here the CDR3 DNA reads TGTGCCAGCAGCTTGGCAGGGAATGTAGCCAAAAACATTCAGTACTTC.

This clone has only a few counts. The chain joins TRBV6-4 to TRBJ2-6; D gene ambiguous. Trimming cost V 0 bases and J 0 bases, with 3 bases left between them. This CDR3 region has 15 residues. Germline assignment: CDR1 MRHNA and CDR2 SNTAGT. The CDR3 nucleotides are TGTGCCAGCAGTGACTCCAACTCTGGGGCCAACGTCCTGACTTTC. Translating gives CASSDSNSGANVLTF.

The chain has TRBV28 and TRBJ1-5; 9 nucleotides align to TRBD1. The CDR3 has 15 residues. Germline CDR1 MDHEN, CDR2 SYDVKM. V was pared by 9 bases and J by 7 bases, with 13 bases of the junction left unmatched. CDR3 in amino acids: CASNFGDRVRQPQHF. CDR3 DNA sequence: TGTGCCAGTAACTTCGGGGACAGGGTACGGCAGCCCCAGCATTTT.

The gene calls are TRBV7-8 and TRBJ1-1, with a tentative D call TRBD1 (5 bases). Trimming took off 4 bases at V and 1 base at J, with 19 bases between the two ends. The CDR3 runs 17 residues. The germline V gene has CDR1 SGHVS and CDR2 FQNEAQ. The CDR3 DNA reads TGTGCCAGCAGCTCACTGGGATGGACACTGAGGAACACTGAAGCTTTCTTT. Translation: CASSSLGWTLRNTEAFF. Filled out from reference TRBV7-8 and TRBJ1-1, the complete variable domain reads GAGVSQSPRYKVAKRGQDVALRCDPISGHVSLFWYQQALGQGPEFLTYFQNEAQLDKSGLPSDRFFAERPEGSVSTLKIQRTQQEDSAVYLCASSSLGWTLRNTEAFFGQGTRLTVV.

This rearrangement joins TRBV11-2 to TRBJ2-3, with D unclear. The CDR3 sequence is 13 residues long. Per the germline V gene, CDR1 is SGHAT and CDR2 is FQNNGV. V lost 0 bases and J lost 9, with 10 bases in between. Written as DNA, the CDR3 is TGTGCCAGCAGCTTAGAAAGTCTTGGCACGCAGTATTTT. As protein: CASSLESLGTQYF.

This clone appeared once. The chain employs TRBV2 and TRBJ1-6; tentatively, D is TRBD1 (6 bases). Trimming left V 1 base short and J 9 bases short, with 13 bases between. The CDR3 loop spans 15 amino acids. In germline, CDR1 is SNHLY, CDR2 FYNNEI. CDR3 amino acids: CASSEGSVRGSPLHF. The DNA of the CDR3 is TGTGCCAGCAGTGAAGGGTCAGTCAGGGGTTCACCCCTCCACTTT.

This chain joins TRBV4-2 and TRBJ2-7; 12 bases map to TRBD2. This CDR3 has 16 amino acids. Germline V CDR1 and CDR2: LGHNA, YNFKEQ. V lost 2 bases to trimming and J lost 4 bases; unmatched junction nucleotides: 6. This CDR3 reads CASSQSSSGGAYEQYF. The DNA for the CDR3 is TGTGCCAGCAGCCAATCGTCTAGCGGGGGGGCTTACGAGCAGTACTTC.

The CDR3 here is CASSRDRRVYGYTF. The CDR3 nucleotides are TGTGCCAGCAGTCGGGACAGGCGGGTCTATGGCTACACCTTC. This chain joins TRBV2 and TRBJ1-2, with 8 bases aligning to TRBD1. Germline V gene lookup returns CDR1 SNHLY and CDR2 FYNNEI. This CDR3 region has 14 residues. Trimming cost V 5 bases and J 4 bases; bases outside gene matches: 6.

This clone has more than one count but fewer than ten. This chain connects TRBV11-3 to TRBJ2-1; D unclear. The CDR3 sequence is 12 residues long. Germline V gene sequence: CDR1 SGHNT, CDR2 YENEEA. The ends were cut back, 2 bases at V and 10 bases at J, with 9 bases in the middle. DNA for the CDR3: TGTGCCAGCAGCTTATACTGGTTCGAGCAGTTCTTC. Encoded protein: CASSLYWFEQFF.

V and J are TRBV5-6 and TRBJ1-1; TRBD1 might be the D (6 bases). Germline loops: CDR1 SGHDT, CDR2 YYEEEE. Trimming shortened V by 3 bases and J by 0 bases, and 12 bases separated the two germline ends. The length of the CDR3 is 15 residues. This CDR3 reads CASSWGTGMNTEAFF. Here the CDR3 DNA reads TGTGCCAGCAGCTGGGGCACAGGGATGAACACTGAAGCTTTCTTT. Full variable domain (rest looked up from reference TRBV5-6 and TRBJ1-1): DAGVTQSPTHLIKTRGQQVTLRCSPKSGHDTVSWYQQALGQGPQFIFQYYEEEERQRGNFPDRFSGHQFPNYSSELNVNALLLGDSALYLCASSWGTGMNTEAFFGQGTRLTVV.

The rearrangement uses TRBV7-2 and TRBJ2-1; TRBD2 aligns across 10 bases. The CDR3 spans 16 residues. V was clipped by 8 bases and J by 0 bases; unmatched bases: 7. Germline CDR1 reads SGHTA; CDR2 reads FQGNSA. CDR3 in DNA: TGTGCCAGCTCTAGCGGGGGAACGAGCTCCTACAATGAGCAGTTCTTC. Translated, it gives CASSSGGTSSYNEQFF.

This chain uses TRBV14 with TRBJ2-1; 7 bases agree with TRBD2. CDR1 and CDR2 (germline): SGHDN, FVKESK. Trimming removed 4 bases from V and 9 bases from J; junction bases left unmatched: 3. The CDR3 sequence is 12 residues long. CDR3 sequence: CASSLSGIEQFF. The CDR3 nucleotides are TGTGCCAGCAGCCTCAGCGGGATTGAGCAGTTCTTC.

The chain recombines TRBV7-9 with TRBJ1-2; 12 bases are a match to TRBD1. The CDR3 totals 16 residues. Losses at the gene ends were 4 bases for V and 4 bases for J; bases not matched to a gene: 7. Looked up from germline, CDR1 is SEHNR and CDR2 is FQNEAQ (reference sequence). The CDR3 sequence is CASSSLGTGGGYGYTF. The CDR3 nucleotides are TGTGCCAGCAGCTCGTTAGGGACAGGGGGCGGCTATGGCTACACCTTC.

The J gene is TRBJ1-2, the V gene TRBV28; tentatively, D is TRBD1 (6 bases). CDR1 and CDR2 (germline): MDHEN, SYDVKM. V was shortened by 2 bases and J by 1 base, with 11 bases between the two germline ends. The CDR3 extends over 15 amino acids. The CDR3 DNA sequence: TGTGCCAGCAGTTTAATGGACAGAATTAACTATGGCTACACCTTC. Protein product: CASSLMDRINYGYTF.

The J gene is TRBJ1-3, the V gene TRBV5-4; D is ambiguous. Germline assignment: CDR1 SGHNT and CDR2 YYREEE (reference sequence). The CDR3 runs to 14 residues. Trimming took 0 bases from V and 5 from J, leaving 9 bases between them. CDR3 DNA sequence: TGTGCCAGCAGCTTGGGCGGTGTTCGAAACACCATATATTTT. This encodes CASSLGGVRNTIYF. Filled out from reference TRBV5-4 and TRBJ1-3, the complete variable domain reads ETGVTQSPTHLIKTRGQQVTLRCSSQSGHNTVSWYQQALGQGPQFIFQYYREEENGRGNFPPRFSGLQFPNYSSELNVNALELDDSALYLCASSLGGVRNTIYFGEGSWLTVV.

V usage is TRBV29-1 and J usage is TRBJ2-1; 7 nucleotides align to TRBD1. The CDR3 is 12 residues long. The germline gives CDR1 SQVTM, CDR2 ANQGSEA. V shed 7 bases, J shed 8 bases, and the junction held 8 bases outside the gene matches. DNA of the CDR3: TGCAGCGCCGACTGGACAGGTGATGAGCAGTTCTTC. Its translation is CSADWTGDEQFF.

V and J are TRBV27 and TRBJ2-5, with TRBD1 identical over 8 bases. This CDR3 contains 19 residues. Trimming cost V 6 bases and J 1 base; bases outside gene matches: 19. CDR1 is MNHEY, CDR2 SMNVEV, per germline (reference sequence). This chain's CDR3 is CASRPPIGTGAKGQETQYF. For the CDR3, the DNA is TGTGCCAGCAGACCACCTATCGGGACAGGTGCTAAAGGCCAAGAGACCCAGTACTTC.

CDR3: CASSSARTSGGPHEQFF. CDR3 bases: TGTGCCAGTAGCTCTGCCCGGACTAGCGGGGGGCCCCATGAGCAGTTCTTC. V is TRBV19 and J is TRBJ2-1; 14 nucleotides match TRBD2. V shed 6 bases and J 8 bases; nucleotides not matched to a gene: 12. In germline, CDR1 is LNHDA, CDR2 SQIVND (reference sequence). This CDR3 region has 17 residues.

The chain links TRBV5-1 to TRBJ2-5, with 10 bases lining up with TRBD2. The J call may be mistaken, given a closer DNA end match to TRBJ2-7. Germline V gene lookup returns CDR1 SGHRS and CDR2 YFSETQ. The CDR3 length is 14 residues. As DNA, the CDR3 is TGCGCCAGCAGCTTTAGCGGGGGGTCCTACGAGCAGTACTTC. Protein: CASSFSGGSYEQYF.

V usage is TRBV5-6 and J usage is TRBJ1-5; 8 nucleotides line up with TRBD1. V was clipped by 3 bases and J by 6 bases; unmatched bases: 8. From germline, CDR1 is SGHDT and CDR2 YYEEEE. This CDR3 comprises 15 residues. The CDR3 DNA sequence: TGTGCCAGCAGCTCTACTGGACAGGGACGTCAGCCCCAGCATTTT. Encoded protein: CASSSTGQGRQPQHF. Based on the CDR3 plus reference TRBV5-6 and TRBJ1-5, the full variable domain is DAGVTQSPTHLIKTRGQQVTLRCSPKSGHDTVSWYQQALGQGPQFIFQYYEEEERQRGNFPDRFSGHQFPNYSSELNVNALLLGDSALYLCASSSTGQGRQPQHFGDGTRLSIL.

The chain links TRBV27 to TRBJ2-2; D may be TRBD1 (6 bases). This CDR3 is built from 14 residues. Trimming pared 7 bases from V and 4 bases from J, leaving 13 bases between. Germline V CDR1 and CDR2: MNHEY, SMNVEV (reference sequence). CDR3 amino acids: CASKSPRGTGELFF. The CDR3 DNA reads as TGTGCCAGCAAAAGCCCCAGGGGCACCGGGGAGCTGTTTTTT.

This chain uses TRBV7-9 with TRBJ1-1, with a weak D call TRBD1 (5 bases). Looked up from germline, CDR1 is SEHNR and CDR2 is FQNEAQ (reference sequence). V was trimmed by 2 bases and J by 4 bases, leaving 14 bases between them. This CDR3 has 15 amino acids. CDR3 coding DNA: TGTGCCAGCAGCTTATTAGGCAGGGAGGGCACTGAAGCTTTCTTT. This codes for CASSLLGREGTEAFF.

This clone appeared a few times. The rearrangement uses TRBV18 and TRBJ1-5; TRBD1 matches at 8 bases. Germline V gene sequence: CDR1 KGHSH, CDR2 LQKENI. J was trimmed by 2 bases and V by 0 bases; bases with no gene match: 3. This CDR3 is 16 amino acids long. The CDR3 DNA is TGTGCCAGCTCACCACCGGTGACAGGGGGCAATCAGCCCCAGCATTTT. It specifies CASSPPVTGGNQPQHF.

The table lists this clone with a few counts. The chain is built from TRBV5-1 and TRBJ2-7; TRBD1 agrees at 7 bases. J lost 6 bases, V lost 3 bases, and 3 bases had no gene match. CDR3 length: 12 residues. Germline V gene data show CDR1 as SGHRS and CDR2 as YFSETQ. The CDR3 DNA sequence: TGCGCCAGCAGCTCCACAGGGGTCGAGCAGTACTTC. This gives the protein CASSSTGVEQYF. Filled out from reference TRBV5-1 and TRBJ2-7, the complete variable domain reads KAGVTQTPRYLIKTRGQQVTLSCSPISGHRSVSWYQQTPGQGLQFLFEYFSETQRNKGNFPGRFSGRQFSNSRSEMNVSTLELGDSALYLCASSSTGVEQYFGPGTRLTVT.

This clone has just a few counts. This chain joins TRBV15 and TRBJ2-5; 7 positions match TRBD1. Trimming at V came to 5 bases and at J to 5 bases, leaving 11 bases not matched to a gene. Germline CDR1 is LNHNV and CDR2 is YYDKDF (reference sequence). The length of the CDR3 is 15 residues. CDR3 loop: CATSSHRGTEETQYF. In DNA, the CDR3 is TGTGCCACCAGCTCCCACAGGGGAACGGAGGAGACCCAGTACTTC. Using reference TRBV15 and TRBJ2-5 for the parts outside the CDR3, the full variable domain is DAMVIQNPRYQVTQFGKPVTLSCSQTLNHNVMYWYQQKSSQAPKLLFHYYDKDFNNEADTPDNFQSRRPNTSFCFLDIRSPGLGDTAMYLCATSSHRGTEETQYFGPGTRLLVL.

This clone was detected once. The chain carries TRBV7-6 and TRBJ1-1; D is uncertain. Germline V lookup: CDR1 SGHVS, CDR2 FNYEAQ. There are 14 residues in the CDR3. Between the trimmed V and J ends, which lost 1 base and 11 bases, there was a span of 17 bases. CDR3 sequence: CASSLEYLGVFAFF. The CDR3 nucleotides are TGTGCCAGCAGCTTAGAGTATCTGGGAGTCTTCGCTTTCTTT. The full variable domain, with the rest looked up from reference TRBV7-6 and TRBJ1-1, is GAGVSQSPRYKVTKRGQDVALRCDPISGHVSLYWYRQALGQGPEFLTYFNYEAQQDKSGLPNDRFSAERPEGSISTLTIQRTEQRDSAMYRCASSLEYLGVFAFFGQGTRLTVV.

The CDR3 loop reads CASSSGLAGGLSYNEQFF. As DNA, the CDR3 is TGTGCCAGCAGTTCCGGACTAGCGGGGGGGCTGTCCTACAATGAGCAGTTCTTC. The chain joins TRBV28 to TRBJ2-1; 15 positions agree with TRBD2. Germline V gene lookup returns CDR1 MDHEN and CDR2 SYDVKM. The J segment lost 1 base and the V segment lost 4 bases, leaving 5 bases of the junction unmatched. The CDR3 extends over 18 amino acids.

This clone was found a few times. The V gene is TRBV29-1, the J gene TRBJ2-5, with a tentative D call TRBD1 (5 bases). The J call may be wrong; the DNA end is better matched by TRBJ2-7. Germline loops: CDR1 SQVTM, CDR2 ANQGSEA. The CDR3 is 13 amino acids. As DNA, the CDR3 is TGCAGCGTTCAGGGCGGCTCAACCTACGAGCAGTACTTC. Translation: CSVQGGSTYEQYF.

This clone was seen only a few times. The V call is TRBV5-1, the J call TRBJ1-5; 10 bases align to TRBD1. The CDR3 has 14 residues. Germline CDR1 is SGHRS and CDR2 is YFSETQ. Losses at the gene ends were 7 bases for V and 5 bases for J; bases not matched to a gene: 6. The CDR3 sequence is CASSTGTGDQPQHF. The CDR3 DNA reads as TGCGCCAGCTCCACCGGGACAGGGGATCAGCCCCAGCATTTT.

The CDR3 DNA follows: TGTGCCAGCAGCGTAGCCGGGACAGGGTTCGCTGAAGCTTTCTTT. The encoded protein is CASSVAGTGFAEAFF. The chain combines TRBV9 with TRBJ1-1; TRBD1 matches 9 bases. CDR1 is SGDLS, CDR2 YYNGEE, per germline. V gave up 0 bases and J gave up 6 bases; unmatched junction bases: 6. The CDR3 is 15 residues long.

V is TRBV7-7 and J is TRBJ2-3, with TRBD2 matching over 8 bases. This CDR3 has 14 amino acids. Looked up from germline, CDR1 is SSHAT and CDR2 is FNYEAQ (reference sequence). The J segment lost 5 bases and the V segment lost 5 bases, leaving 6 bases of the junction unmatched. The CDR3 reads CASSPTSGEDTQYF. For the CDR3, the DNA is TGTGCCAGCAGCCCAACTAGCGGAGAAGATACGCAGTATTTT.